One sample yielded the 30 T cell receptor beta chains listed below, sequenced in a study of CD8 T cells in ankylosing spondylitis. Study findings and constraints: It appeared that ankylosing spondylitis blood was characterized by a TCR beta motif of several highly homologous variants.

Their target antigens are unknown. TCRdb called the 5' RACE reads again in MiXCR, with one record for every CDR3 protein. The table lists around 540,000 distinct CDR3 sequences, roughly 13% of them singletons, with 6.8% in the top ten. Sequencing input: blood, either unsorted or a sorted T cell fraction (not recorded which). The origin of the receptors is a male donor with ankylosing spondylitis.

This clonotype has just a few counts. The gene calls are TRBV7-8 and TRBJ2-7, with no clear D. Deletions cut 5 bases from V and 10 bases from J, with 12 bases between. The CDR3 is made up of 11 amino acids. CDR1 is SGHVS, CDR2 FQNEAQ, per germline. CDR3 residues: CASSLKDTQYV. DNA for the CDR3: TGTGCCAGCAGCCTTAAAGATACCCAGTACGTC.

The chain recombines TRBV2 with TRBJ2-4; 11 nucleotides line up with TRBD2. The CDR3 sequence is 15 residues long. V was pared by 3 bases and J by 8 bases, with 6 bases of the junction left unmatched. From germline, CDR1 is SNHLY and CDR2 FYNNEI. DNA for the CDR3: TGTGCCAGCAGTGAGCTAGCGGGAGGAGGGGACATTCAGTACTTC. Translating it yields CASSELAGGGDIQYF.

This clonotype was counted only a few times. The rearrangement uses TRBV20-1 and TRBJ2-1, with 10 bases lining up with TRBD2. Losses at the gene ends were 0 bases for V and 4 bases for J; bases not matched to a gene: 18. The CDR3 totals 20 residues. Germline V gene sequence: CDR1 DFQATT, CDR2 SNEGSKA (reference sequence). CDR3 in DNA: TGCAGTGCTAGAGATGGAAGGAGGCTAGCGGGAGAGGGGCTATACAATGAGCAGTTCTTC. It translates to CSARDGRRLAGEGLYNEQFF.

This clonotype occurred once. J is TRBJ2-4 and V is TRBV5-1, with 7 bases aligning to TRBD2. The CDR3 is 15 residues long. The trim removed 1 base at V and 9 bases at J, leaving 10 bases unmatched. Germline lookup yields CDR1 SGHRS and CDR2 YFSETQ. Written as DNA, the CDR3 is TGCGCCAGCAGCTTGCCGCTGGGCAGGGAGGGCATTCAGTACTTC. It is translated as CASSLPLGREGIQYF. The full variable domain, completed using reference TRBV5-1 and TRBJ2-4, is KAGVTQTPRYLIKTRGQQVTLSCSPISGHRSVSWYQQTPGQGLQFLFEYFSETQRNKGNFPGRFSGRQFSNSRSEMNVSTLELGDSALYLCASSLPLGREGIQYFGAGTRLSVL.

The CDR3 loop reads CASSQEHTSWDIYF. As DNA, the CDR3 is TGTGCCAGCAGCCAAGAACACACGAGCTGGGACATATATTTT. The rearrangement uses TRBV4-2 and TRBJ1-3, with D unclear. V was shortened by 0 bases and J by 12 bases, with 15 bases between the two germline ends. Germline assignment: CDR1 LGHNA and CDR2 YNFKEQ. The CDR3 is made up of 14 amino acids.

This chain links TRBV9 with TRBJ2-5, with D possibly being TRBD1 (8 bases). The V gene lost 4 bases and the J gene lost 5 bases, with 21 bases spanning the gap. CDR3 length: 16 amino acids. The germline CDR1 and CDR2 sequences are SGDLS and YYNGEE. CDR3 coding DNA: TGTGCCAGCAGCCGAAGCGGGACAGGAAACGGGGAGACCCAGTACTTC. Its protein product is CASSRSGTGNGETQYF.

The chain is built from TRBV20-1 and TRBJ2-1; D tentatively fits TRBD1 or TRBD2 (5 bases each). Germline V gene lookup returns CDR1 DFQATT and CDR2 SNEGSKA (reference sequence). V dropped 0 bases and J dropped 4 bases, with 19 bases sitting between them. The CDR3 totals 17 residues. CDR3 region: CSARDPFQGTLYNEQFF. CDR3 coding DNA: TGCAGTGCTAGAGACCCCTTTCAAGGGACCCTATACAATGAGCAGTTCTTC.

The CDR3 spells CASSRNTGQMNTEAFF. In DNA, the CDR3 is TGCGCCAGCAGCAGAAATACAGGGCAAATGAACACTGAAGCTTTCTTT. The V gene is TRBV5-1, the J gene TRBJ1-1; the D gene is possibly TRBD1 (6 bases). The CDR3 has 16 residues. Germline values: CDR1 SGHRS, CDR2 YFSETQ. V shed 4 bases and J shed 0 bases, with 16 bases lying between them.

The chain is built from TRBV3-1 and TRBJ2-1, with TRBD2 matching over 7 bases. V dropped 0 bases and J dropped 6; count of bases not matched to a gene: 5. The CDR3 is made up of 15 amino acids. CDR1 LGHDT and CDR2 YNNKEL come from the germline V gene (reference sequence). The CDR3 loop is CASSQEAGALNEQFF. The DNA for the CDR3 is TGTGCCAGCAGCCAAGAGGCGGGAGCCCTCAATGAGCAGTTCTTC.

The chain is built from TRBV12-3 or TRBV12-4 and TRBJ1-2, with TRBD1 matching 7 bases. Trimming at V came to 5 bases and at J to 4 bases, leaving 10 bases not matched to a gene. The CDR3 totals 15 residues. The CDR3 spells CASSPGGVGGYGYTF. For the CDR3, the DNA is TGTGCCAGCAGTCCAGGGGGGGTTGGGGGCTATGGCTACACCTTC.

This clonotype was counted between two and nine times. This chain joins TRBV7-2 and TRBJ2-1; D uncertain. The ends were cut back, 4 bases at V and 9 bases at J, with 7 bases in the middle. This CDR3 spans 11 amino acids. Germline CDR1 and CDR2: SGHTA and FQGNSA. As DNA, the CDR3 is TGTGCCAGCAGCTACACGGCTGAGCAGTTCTTC. Translated, it gives CASSYTAEQFF.

V is TRBV9 and J is TRBJ2-1, with D tentatively TRBD2 (6 bases). In germline, CDR1 is SGDLS, CDR2 YYNGEE. Trimming took off 4 bases at V and 4 bases at J, with 15 bases between the two ends. The CDR3 extends over 15 amino acids. The CDR3 protein is CASSPSDPVYNEQFF. CDR3 sequence (DNA): TGTGCCAGCAGCCCTAGCGACCCTGTATACAATGAGCAGTTCTTC.

This clonotype has a count of ten or more. V gene TRBV25-1 combines with J gene TRBJ2-1; D is uncertain. CDR1 is MGHDK, CDR2 SYGVNS, per germline. The CDR3 loop spans 15 amino acids. Deletions cut 3 bases from V and 6 bases from J, with 15 bases between. The CDR3 loop is CASSDHVSPGNEQFF. For the CDR3, the DNA is TGTGCCAGCAGTGATCATGTCTCTCCGGGCAATGAGCAGTTCTTC. The full variable domain, rest sourced from reference TRBV25-1 and TRBJ2-1, is EADIYQTPRYLVIGTGKKITLECSQTMGHDKMYWYQQDPGMELHLIHYSYGVNSTEKGDLSSESTVSRIRTEHFPLTLESARPSHTSQYLCASSDHVSPGNEQFFGPGTRLTVL.

The CDR3 DNA reads TGTGCCAGCAGCTATGGGACTAGCTCCAACACCGGGGAGCTGTTTTTT. This translates into CASSYGTSSNTGELFF. The rearrangement uses TRBV3-1 and TRBJ2-2; TRBD2 aligns across 9 bases. The CDR3 is 16 residues long. Trimming removed 5 bases from V and 2 bases from J; junction bases left unmatched: 6. From germline, CDR1 is LGHDT and CDR2 YNNKEL (reference sequence).

V and J are TRBV18 and TRBJ2-5; no clear D gene. Trimming took 4 bases from V and 5 from J, leaving 20 bases between them. Germline lookup yields CDR1 KGHSH and CDR2 LQKENI. The CDR3 totals 16 residues. The DNA of the CDR3 is TGTGCCAGCTCACGCGAAAGCACGTTCACGGCGGAGACCCAGTACTTC. It yields the protein CASSRESTFTAETQYF.

This clonotype was seen a few times. The J gene is TRBJ2-1, the V gene TRBV11-2, with a tentative D call TRBD2 (6 bases). The V end was cut by 5 bases, the J end by 5 bases, with 16 bases between. CDR3 size: 15 residues. Germline CDR1 reads SGHAT; CDR2 reads FQNNGV. CDR3 protein: CASSLVLAKNNEQFF. The CDR3 DNA reads TGTGCCAGCAGCCTTGTGCTAGCGAAGAACAATGAGCAGTTCTTC.

V usage is TRBV5-1 and J usage is TRBJ1-2, with D possibly TRBD1 on 5 matching bases. Looked up from germline, CDR1 is SGHRS and CDR2 is YFSETQ. V lost 4 bases to trimming and J lost 2 bases, with 18 bases between them. The CDR3 is 16 residues long. The CDR3 loop reads CASSPEGRQQNYGYTF. In DNA, the CDR3 is TGCGCCAGCAGCCCTGAAGGACGACAGCAAAACTATGGCTACACCTTC.

This clonotype appeared many times. The gene calls are TRBV12-3 or TRBV12-4 and TRBJ1-5; D is undetermined. The CDR3 totals 13 residues. The V end was cut by 2 bases, the J end by 6 bases, with 8 bases between. The CDR3 sequence is CASSLPVGQPQHF. CDR3 DNA: TGTGCCAGCAGTTTACCTGTGGGTCAGCCCCAGCATTTT.

This chain uses TRBV4-2 with TRBJ2-2; TRBD2 aligns across 11 bases. V dropped 5 bases and J dropped 3; count of bases not matched to a gene: 14. The CDR3 covers 19 residues. Germline CDR1 is LGHNA and CDR2 is YNFKEQ. CDR3: CASSTKTGTSGRYTGELFF. Here the CDR3 DNA reads TGTGCCAGCAGCACTAAAACCGGGACTAGCGGCCGTTACACCGGGGAGCTGTTTTTT.

The chain combines TRBV29-1 with TRBJ1-1; unclear D gene. The CDR3 totals 15 residues. Between the trimmed V and J ends, which lost 5 bases and 1 base, there was a span of 17 bases. Germline CDR1 reads SQVTM; CDR2 reads ANQGSEA. DNA of the CDR3: TGCAGCGTTCACCCCCTTATCAGGAGGAACACTGAAGCTTTCTTT. Translated: CSVHPLIRRNTEAFF. Variable domain in full (rest from reference TRBV29-1 and TRBJ1-1): SAVISQKPSRDICQRGTSLTIQCQVDSQVTMMFWYRQQPGQSLTLIATANQGSEATYESGFVIDKFPISRPNLTFSTLTVSNMSPEDSSIYLCSVHPLIRRNTEAFFGQGTRLTVV.

This clonotype was picked up many times. This chain connects TRBV29-1 to TRBJ2-1, with D maybe TRBD1 (6 bases). From germline, CDR1 is SQVTM and CDR2 ANQGSEA. The CDR3 consists of 15 residues. The V end lost 7 bases, the J end lost 0 bases, and 16 bases lay between the germline ends. The DNA for the CDR3 is TGCAGCGCAACCCCCACAGGGCTCTCCTACAATGAGCAGTTCTTC. Its translation is CSATPTGLSYNEQFF.

This clonotype was counted a few times. J is TRBJ2-5 and V is TRBV14; 8 bases align to TRBD2. Germline V lookup: CDR1 SGHDN, CDR2 FVKESK. V lost 4 bases, J lost 2 bases, and 12 bases stayed unmatched. The CDR3 has 17 residues. In nucleotides, the CDR3 is TGTGCCAGCAGCCCGAGACTAGCGTCCCAGGGGCAAGAGACCCAGTACTTC. Its protein is CASSPRLASQGQETQYF.

V and J are TRBV12-3 or TRBV12-4 and TRBJ2-3; 9 nucleotides agree with TRBD2. V gave up 4 bases and J gave up 5 bases; unmatched junction bases: 7. This CDR3 has 15 amino acids. The CDR3 nucleotides are TGTGCCAGCAGTTGGGCGGGAGGGCAGGTAGATACGCAGTATTTT. Its protein product is CASSWAGGQVDTQYF.

The chain is built from TRBV7-8 and TRBJ2-1; 12 positions match TRBD2. CDR3 length: 16 residues. Germline V CDR1 and CDR2: SGHVS, FQNEAQ. V shed 6 bases, J shed 4 bases, and the junction held 7 bases outside the gene matches. CDR3 protein: CASSLLAGGQYNEQFF. For the CDR3, the DNA is TGTGCCAGCAGTTTACTAGCGGGAGGCCAATACAATGAGCAGTTCTTC.

The V call is TRBV15, the J call TRBJ1-1; the D gene is possibly TRBD1 (5 bases). The CDR3 length is 14 residues. The V and J ends lost 0 bases and 4 bases respectively, with 9 bases between them. The germline V gene has CDR1 LNHNV and CDR2 YYDKDF (reference sequence). The CDR3 nucleotides read TGTGCCACCAGCAGAGATCGGGGGGGCACTGAAGCTTTCTTT. Protein product: CATSRDRGGTEAFF.

V and J are TRBV10-2 and TRBJ2-7; D is ambiguous. Germline V gene lookup returns CDR1 WSHSY and CDR2 SAAADI. Trimming pared 3 bases from V and 2 bases from J, leaving 11 bases between. The CDR3 runs 14 residues. DNA for the CDR3: TGCGCCAGCAGTGACCAGGAAAGGGCCTACGAGCAGTACGTC. Its translation: CASSDQERAYEQYV.

This chain uses TRBV30 with TRBJ1-1; 8 nucleotides agree with TRBD1. This CDR3 is 15 amino acids long. Looked up from germline, CDR1 is GTSNPN and CDR2 is SVGIG (reference sequence). V lost 3 bases and J lost 6; bases outside the gene matches: 12. The CDR3 DNA follows: TGTGCCTGGAGCATAAAGGACAGGGCGGGGGCTGAAGCTTTCTTT. Translating gives CAWSIKDRAGAEAFF.

This clonotype has more than one count but fewer than ten. V is TRBV20-1 and J is TRBJ1-4; tentatively, D is TRBD1 (6 bases). Germline assignment: CDR1 DFQATT and CDR2 SNEGSKA (reference sequence). CDR3 length: 11 residues. The CDR3, as DNA: TGCATTGTAGAAGGGACAGAAAAACTGTTTTTT. This encodes CIVEGTEKLFF.

This clonotype was counted only a few times. The genes are TRBV20-1 and TRBJ1-5; D is undetermined. This CDR3 has 17 residues. Germline V lookup: CDR1 DFQATT, CDR2 SNEGSKA (reference sequence). Trimming left V 5 bases short and J 3 bases short, with 23 bases between. The CDR3 reads CSASIMDAKTYNQPQHF. CDR3 sequence (DNA): TGCAGTGCTTCAATTATGGACGCAAAGACTTACAATCAGCCCCAGCATTTT.

The rearrangement links TRBV29-1 to TRBJ2-7; a possible D gene is TRBD2 (6 bases). The V gene lost 7 bases and the J gene lost 0 bases, with 13 bases spanning the gap. The germline gives CDR1 SQVTM, CDR2 ANQGSEA. The CDR3 is 13 amino acids. The CDR3 reads CSGRDGNSYEQYF. In DNA form, the CDR3 reads TGCAGCGGGCGGGACGGTAACTCCTACGAGCAGTACTTC.